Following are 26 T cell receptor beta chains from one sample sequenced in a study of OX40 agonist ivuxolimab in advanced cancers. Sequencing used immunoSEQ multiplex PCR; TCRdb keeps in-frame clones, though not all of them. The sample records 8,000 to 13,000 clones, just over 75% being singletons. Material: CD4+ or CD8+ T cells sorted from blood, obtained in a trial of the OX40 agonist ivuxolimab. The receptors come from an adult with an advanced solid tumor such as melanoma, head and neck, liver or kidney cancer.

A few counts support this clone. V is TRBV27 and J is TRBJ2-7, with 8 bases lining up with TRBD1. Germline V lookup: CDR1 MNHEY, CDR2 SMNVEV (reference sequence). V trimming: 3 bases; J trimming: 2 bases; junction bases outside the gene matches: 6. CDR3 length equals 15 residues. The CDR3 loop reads CASSFRDRGPYEQYF. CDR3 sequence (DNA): TGTGCCAGCAGTTTTCGAGACAGGGGCCCCTACGAGCAGTACTTC.

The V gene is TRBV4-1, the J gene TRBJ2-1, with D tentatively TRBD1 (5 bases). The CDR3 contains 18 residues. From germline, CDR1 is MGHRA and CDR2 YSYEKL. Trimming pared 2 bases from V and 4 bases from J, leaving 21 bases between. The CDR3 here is CASSQQPQGVDGYNEQFF. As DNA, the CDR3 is TGCGCCAGCAGCCAACAGCCCCAAGGGGTGGATGGGTACAATGAGCAGTTCTTC.

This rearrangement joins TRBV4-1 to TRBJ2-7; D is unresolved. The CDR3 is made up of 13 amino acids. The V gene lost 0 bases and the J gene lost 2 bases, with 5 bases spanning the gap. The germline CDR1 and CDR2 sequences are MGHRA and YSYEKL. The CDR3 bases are TGCGCCAGCAGCCAAGAGGGCGCCTACGAGCAGTACTTC. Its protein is CASSQEGAYEQYF.

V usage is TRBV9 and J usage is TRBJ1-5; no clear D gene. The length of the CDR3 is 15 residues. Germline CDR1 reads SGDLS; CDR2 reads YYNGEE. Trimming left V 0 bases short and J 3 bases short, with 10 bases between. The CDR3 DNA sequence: TGTGCCAGCAGCGTAGGAGACCGCTTCAATCAGCCCCAGCATTTT. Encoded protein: CASSVGDRFNQPQHF. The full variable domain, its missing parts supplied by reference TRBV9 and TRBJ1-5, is DSGVTQTPKHLITATGQRVTLRCSPRSGDLSVYWYQQSLDQGLQFLIQYYNGEERAKGNILERFSAQQFPDLHSELNLSSLELGDSALYFCASSVGDRFNQPQHFGDGTRLSIL.

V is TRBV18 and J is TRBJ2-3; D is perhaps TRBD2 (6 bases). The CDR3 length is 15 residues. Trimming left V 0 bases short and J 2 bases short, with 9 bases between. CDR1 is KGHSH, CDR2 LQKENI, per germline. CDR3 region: CASSPPGLNTDTQYF. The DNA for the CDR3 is TGTGCCAGCTCACCACCGGGACTGAACACAGATACGCAGTATTTT.

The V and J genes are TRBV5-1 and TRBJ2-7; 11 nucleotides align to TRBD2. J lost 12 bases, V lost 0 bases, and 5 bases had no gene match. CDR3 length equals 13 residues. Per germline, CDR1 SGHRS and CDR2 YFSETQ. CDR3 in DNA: TGCGCCAGCAGCTTGGACCTAGCGGGAGGTGGGTACTTC. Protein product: CASSLDLAGGGYF. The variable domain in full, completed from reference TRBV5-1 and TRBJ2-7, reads KAGVTQTPRYLIKTRGQQVTLSCSPISGHRSVSWYQQTPGQGLQFLFEYFSETQRNKGNFPGRFSGRQFSNSRSEMNVSTLELGDSALYLCASSLDLAGGGYFGPGTRLTVT.

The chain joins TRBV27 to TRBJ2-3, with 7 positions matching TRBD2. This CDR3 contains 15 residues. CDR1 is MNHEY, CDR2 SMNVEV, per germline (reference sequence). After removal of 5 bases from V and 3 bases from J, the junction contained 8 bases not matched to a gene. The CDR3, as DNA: TGTGCCAGCAGTCCAGGGACTACCCAAACAGATACGCAGTATTTT. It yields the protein CASSPGTTQTDTQYF.

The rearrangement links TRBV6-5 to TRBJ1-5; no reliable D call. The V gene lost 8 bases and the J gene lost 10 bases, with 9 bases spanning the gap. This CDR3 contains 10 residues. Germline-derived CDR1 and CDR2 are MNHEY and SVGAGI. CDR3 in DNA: TGTGCCAGCGGAGGGTTTCCCCAGCATTTT. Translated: CASGGFPQHF.

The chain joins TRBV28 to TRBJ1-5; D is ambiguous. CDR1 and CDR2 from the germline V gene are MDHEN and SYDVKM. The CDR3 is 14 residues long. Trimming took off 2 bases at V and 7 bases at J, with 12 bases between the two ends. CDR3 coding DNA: TGTGCCAGCAGTTTAATGGGGTTCGAGCAGCCCCAGCATTTT. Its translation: CASSLMGFEQPQHF.

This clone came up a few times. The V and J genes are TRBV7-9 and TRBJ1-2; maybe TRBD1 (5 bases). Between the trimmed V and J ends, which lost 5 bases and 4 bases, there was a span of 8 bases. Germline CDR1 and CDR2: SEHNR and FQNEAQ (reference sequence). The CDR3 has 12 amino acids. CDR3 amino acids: CASSGDLYGYTF. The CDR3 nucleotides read TGTGCCAGCAGCGGGGACCTCTATGGCTACACCTTC. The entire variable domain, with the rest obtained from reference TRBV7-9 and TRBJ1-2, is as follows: DTGVSQNPRHKITKRGQNVTFRCDPISEHNRLYWYRQTLGQGPEFLTYFQNEAQLEKSRLLSDRFSAERPKGSFSTLEIQRTEQGDSAMYLCASSGDLYGYTFGSGTRLTVV.

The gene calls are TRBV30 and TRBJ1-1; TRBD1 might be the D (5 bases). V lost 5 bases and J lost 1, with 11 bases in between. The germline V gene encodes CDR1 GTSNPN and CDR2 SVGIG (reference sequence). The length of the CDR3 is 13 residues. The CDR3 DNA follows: TGTGCCTGGCGCAGGGATGGGAACACTGAAGCTTTCTTT. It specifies CAWRRDGNTEAFF. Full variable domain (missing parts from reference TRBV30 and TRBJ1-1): SQTIHQWPATLVQPVGSPLSLECTVEGTSNPNLYWYRQAAGRGLQLLFYSVGIGQISSEVPQNLSASRPQDRQFILSSKKLLLSDSGFYLCAWRRDGNTEAFFGQGTRLTVV.

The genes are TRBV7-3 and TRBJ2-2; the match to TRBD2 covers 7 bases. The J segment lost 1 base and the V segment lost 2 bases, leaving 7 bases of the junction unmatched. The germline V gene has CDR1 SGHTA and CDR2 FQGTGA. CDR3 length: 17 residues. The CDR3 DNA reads TGTGCCAGCAGCTTATCGGGAGGACAACTGAACACCGGGGAGCTGTTTTTT. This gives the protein CASSLSGGQLNTGELFF. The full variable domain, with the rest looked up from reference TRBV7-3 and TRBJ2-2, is GAGVSQTPSNKVTEKGKYVELRCDPISGHTALYWYRQSLGQGPEFLIYFQGTGAADDSGLPNDRFFAVRPEGSVSTLKIQRTERGDSAVYLCASSLSGGQLNTGELFFGEGSRLTVL.

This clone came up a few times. CDR3 amino acids: CASSSPGGVRTDTQYF. The CDR3 DNA sequence: TGTGCCAGCAGCTCCCCGGGAGGCGTCCGCACAGATACGCAGTATTTT. The chain joins TRBV7-6 to TRBJ2-3; 7 bases are shared with TRBD2. This CDR3 region has 16 residues. V gave up 4 bases and J gave up 1 base; unmatched junction bases: 8. Germline CDR1 reads SGHVS; CDR2 reads FNYEAQ.

The CDR3 is CASSLTGNTGELFF. The CDR3 nucleotides are TGTGCCAGCAGTTTGACAGGGAACACCGGGGAGCTGTTTTTT. The chain couples TRBV28 to TRBJ2-2; D possibly corresponds to TRBD1 (6 bases). CDR1 is MDHEN and CDR2 is SYDVKM in the germline V gene. This CDR3 has 14 residues. Trimming shortened V by 3 bases and J by 1 base, and 6 bases separated the two germline ends. The variable domain in full, with the rest retrieved from reference TRBV28 and TRBJ2-2, is DVKVTQSSRYLVKRTGEKVFLECVQDMDHENMFWYRQDPGLGLRLIYFSYDVKMKEKGDIPEGYSVSREKKERFSLILESASTNQTSMYLCASSLTGNTGELFFGEGSRLTVL.

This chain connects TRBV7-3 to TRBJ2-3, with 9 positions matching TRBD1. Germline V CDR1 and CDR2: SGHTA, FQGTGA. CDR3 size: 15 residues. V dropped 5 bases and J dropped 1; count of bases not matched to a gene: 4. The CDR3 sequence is CASSDRQGGTDTQYF. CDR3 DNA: TGTGCCAGCAGCGACAGACAGGGGGGCACAGATACGCAGTATTTT.

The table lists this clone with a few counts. CDR3 nucleotides: TGTGCCAGCAGCTTGGCCTTGGGGAGCACTGAAGCTTTCTTT. It specifies CASSLALGSTEAFF. This chain uses TRBV5-5 with TRBJ1-1; D uncertain. The CDR3 sequence is 14 residues long. Trimming stripped 0 bases from V and 4 bases from J, with 10 bases between. Germline CDR1 reads SGHKS; CDR2 reads YYEKEE (reference sequence).

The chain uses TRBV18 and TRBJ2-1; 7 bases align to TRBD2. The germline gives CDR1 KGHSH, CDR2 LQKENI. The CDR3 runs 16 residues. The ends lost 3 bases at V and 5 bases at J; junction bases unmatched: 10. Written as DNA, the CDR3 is TGTGCCAGCTCACCCTTGACTAGCTTAACACACAATGAGCAGTTCTTC. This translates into CASSPLTSLTHNEQFF.

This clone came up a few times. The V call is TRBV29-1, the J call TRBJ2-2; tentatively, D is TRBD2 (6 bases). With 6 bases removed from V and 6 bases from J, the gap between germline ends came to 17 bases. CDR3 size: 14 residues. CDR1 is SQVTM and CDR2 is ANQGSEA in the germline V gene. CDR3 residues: CSVGYGGGSGELFF. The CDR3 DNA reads TGCAGCGTCGGATATGGTGGGGGGTCCGGGGAGCTGTTTTTT.

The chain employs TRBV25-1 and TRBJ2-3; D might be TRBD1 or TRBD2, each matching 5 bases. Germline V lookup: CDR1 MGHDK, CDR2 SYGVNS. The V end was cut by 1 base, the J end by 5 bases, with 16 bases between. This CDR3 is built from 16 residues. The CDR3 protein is CASSESGRAGGDTQYF. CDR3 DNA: TGTGCCAGCAGTGAATCGGGCAGGGCTGGGGGAGATACGCAGTATTTT.

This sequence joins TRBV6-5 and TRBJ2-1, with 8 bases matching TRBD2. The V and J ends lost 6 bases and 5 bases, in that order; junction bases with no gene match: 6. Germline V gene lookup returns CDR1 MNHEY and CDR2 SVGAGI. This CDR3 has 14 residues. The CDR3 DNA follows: TGTGCCAGCAGGATCCGGGAGGGGCACAATGAGCAGTTCTTC. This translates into CASRIREGHNEQFF.

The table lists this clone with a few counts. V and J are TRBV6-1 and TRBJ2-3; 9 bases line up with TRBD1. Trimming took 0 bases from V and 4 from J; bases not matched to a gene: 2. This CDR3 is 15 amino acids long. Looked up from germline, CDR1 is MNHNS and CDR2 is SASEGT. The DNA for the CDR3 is TGTGCCAGCAGTGAAGCGACAGGGGGTGCAGATACGCAGTATTTT. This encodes CASSEATGGADTQYF.

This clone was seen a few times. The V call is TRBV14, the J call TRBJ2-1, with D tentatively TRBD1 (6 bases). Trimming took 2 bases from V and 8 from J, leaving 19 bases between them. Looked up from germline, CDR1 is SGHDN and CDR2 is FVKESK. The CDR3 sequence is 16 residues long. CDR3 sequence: CASSQLHREVVDEQFF. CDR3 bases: TGTGCCAGCAGCCAATTACACAGGGAAGTAGTGGATGAGCAGTTCTTC.

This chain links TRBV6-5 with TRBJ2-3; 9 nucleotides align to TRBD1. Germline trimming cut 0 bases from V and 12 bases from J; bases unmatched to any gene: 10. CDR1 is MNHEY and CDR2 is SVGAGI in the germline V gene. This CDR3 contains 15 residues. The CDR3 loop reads CASSYSEDRGLPQYF. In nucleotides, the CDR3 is TGTGCCAGCAGTTACTCAGAGGACAGGGGCCTTCCACAGTATTTT.

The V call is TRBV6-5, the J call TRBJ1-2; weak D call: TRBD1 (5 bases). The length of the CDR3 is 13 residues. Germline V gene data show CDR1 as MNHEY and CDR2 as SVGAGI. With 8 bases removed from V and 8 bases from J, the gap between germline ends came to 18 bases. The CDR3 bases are TGTGCCAGCGGGCAGGGCCTGTTGCGGGGCTACACCTTC. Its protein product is CASGQGLLRGYTF.

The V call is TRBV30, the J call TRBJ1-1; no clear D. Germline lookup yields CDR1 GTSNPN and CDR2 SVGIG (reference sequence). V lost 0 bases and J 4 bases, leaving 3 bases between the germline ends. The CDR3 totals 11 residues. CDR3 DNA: TGTGCCTGGAGTGTGAGCACTGAAGCTTTCTTT. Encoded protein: CAWSVSTEAFF.

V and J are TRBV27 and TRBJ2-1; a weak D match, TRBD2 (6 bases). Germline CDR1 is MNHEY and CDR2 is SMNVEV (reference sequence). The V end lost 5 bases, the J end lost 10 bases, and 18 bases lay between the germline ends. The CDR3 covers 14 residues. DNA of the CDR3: TGTGCCAGCAGTCCCTATGGCGGGGATATCGAGCAGTTCTTC. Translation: CASSPYGGDIEQFF.